The present T cell receptor (beta chain) was sequenced within a study of cytomegalovirus exposure and HLA in healthy donors. The CDR3 sequence is 17 residues long. The germline gives CDR1 MDHEN, CDR2 SYDVKM. Deletions cut 3 bases from V and 1 base from J, with 16 bases between. Use of 60 Vbeta and 13 Jbeta primers characterized the PCR. Sequencing was performed with immunoSEQ multiplex PCR; in TCRdb, only in-frame clones are kept and a portion is missing. The sample includes more than 110,000 clones, 70% seen only once; the top ten take 2% to 2.5%. This chain links TRBV28 with TRBJ1-5, with D perhaps TRBD1 (6 bases). The sample consisted of PBMCs. The clonotype comes from a woman in her fifties or sixties in good health and CMV-seropositive. The CDR3 reads CASSFPNRVRSNQPQHF. The CDR3 DNA reads as TGTGCCAGCAGTTTCCCTAACAGGGTAAGAAGCAATCAGCCCCAGCATTTT.